Below are 29 T cell receptor beta chains sequenced from a single sample in a study of cytomegalovirus exposure and HLA in healthy donors. The PCR made use of 60 Vbeta and 13 Jbeta primers. The assay was immunoSEQ multiplex PCR, and TCRdb's table has in-frame clones only and misses some. The sample contains some 71,000 clones, roughly 70% of which appear only once. The sequencing sample was made of PBMCs. These receptor sequences come from a woman aged 45-65 years in good health and CMV-seropositive.

This clone was seen a few times. CDR3 loop: CASSPNGQGNTEAFF. CDR3 sequence (DNA): TGTGCCAGCAGCCCCAATGGACAGGGGAACACTGAAGCTTTCTTT. The V call is TRBV7-9, the J call TRBJ1-1, with 8 bases identical to TRBD1. Germline V gives CDR1 SEHNR, CDR2 FQNEAQ (reference sequence). The CDR3 loop spans 15 amino acids. V gave up 5 bases and J gave up 1 base; unmatched junction bases: 6.

CDR3 protein: CASSLPRRGGETQYF. CDR3 coding DNA: TGTGCCAGCAGTTTACCTCGACGAGGGGGAGAGACCCAGTACTTC. The rearrangement uses TRBV28 and TRBJ2-5; D is possibly TRBD1 (6 bases). V lost 2 bases and J lost 4, with 14 bases in between. The CDR3 totals 15 residues. Germline CDR1 reads MDHEN; CDR2 reads SYDVKM.

The chain is built from TRBV2 and TRBJ1-6, with TRBD1 identical over 10 bases. Germline CDR1 SNHLY, CDR2 FYNNEI. Trimming took 4 bases from V and 7 from J; bases not matched to a gene: 1. The CDR3 length is 14 residues. The DNA for the CDR3 is TGTGCCAGCAGTGGACAGGGGGCGAATTCACCCCTCCACTTT. Translation: CASSGQGANSPLHF.

The sample holds one count of this clone. The chain links TRBV29-1 to TRBJ2-5; 7 nucleotides match TRBD2. V trimming: 4 bases; J trimming: 13 bases; junction bases outside the gene matches: 15. Germline loops: CDR1 SQVTM, CDR2 ANQGSEA. The CDR3 consists of 13 residues. The CDR3 is CSVVKGGSLVRYF. CDR3 DNA sequence: TGCAGCGTTGTGAAGGGCGGGAGCTTAGTGAGGTACTTC. Full variable domain (missing parts from reference TRBV29-1 and TRBJ2-5): SAVISQKPSRDICQRGTSLTIQCQVDSQVTMMFWYRQQPGQSLTLIATANQGSEATYESGFVIDKFPISRPNLTFSTLTVSNMSPEDSSIYLCSVVKGGSLVRYFGPGTRLLVL.

The V call is TRBV15, the J call TRBJ2-2; possibly TRBD2 for D (5 bases). This CDR3 contains 14 residues. Germline V gene data show CDR1 as LNHNV and CDR2 as YYDKDF (reference sequence). V lost 3 bases, J lost 6 bases, and 11 bases lay in between. This CDR3 is CATSSHYGAGELFF. CDR3 DNA sequence: TGTGCCACCAGCAGTCACTACGGGGCCGGGGAGCTGTTTTTT.

The chain combines TRBV7-9 with TRBJ2-7, with D perhaps TRBD1 (6 bases). Germline CDR1 is SEHNR and CDR2 is FQNEAQ (reference sequence). Trimming removed 5 bases from V and 6 bases from J, with 17 bases in between. The CDR3 has 14 residues. The CDR3: CASSPPRGNGEQYF. CDR3 nucleotide sequence: TGTGCCAGCAGCCCCCCCAGGGGAAATGGCGAGCAGTACTTC.

The sample holds one count of this clone. The V gene is TRBV6-5, the J gene TRBJ2-7; D not resolved. Per the germline V gene, CDR1 is MNHEY and CDR2 is SVGAGI. V was pared by 0 bases and J by 0 bases, with 9 bases between. This CDR3 contains 15 residues. CDR3 residues: CASSYSHRGSYEQYF. In DNA form, the CDR3 reads TGTGCCAGCAGTTACTCGCATAGAGGCTCCTACGAGCAGTACTTC.

The chain links TRBV5-5 to TRBJ1-5; 11 nucleotides match TRBD1. After removal of 0 bases from V and 7 bases from J, the junction contained 0 bases not matched to a gene. The CDR3 consists of 14 residues. The V gene's germline CDR1 is SGHKS and CDR2 YYEKEE (reference sequence). CDR3 in amino acids: CASSLGTGGQPQHF. The CDR3 DNA is TGTGCCAGCAGCTTGGGGACAGGGGGCCAGCCCCAGCATTTT.

This chain uses TRBV28 with TRBJ1-2; D unresolved. In germline, CDR1 is MDHEN, CDR2 SYDVKM. This CDR3 region has 14 residues. The germline V and J ends were trimmed by 8 bases and 4 bases, with 17 bases remaining between them. The CDR3 spells CASLQTWVGYGYTF. The DNA of the CDR3 is TGTGCCAGCCTTCAGACTTGGGTGGGCTATGGCTACACCTTC.

A few counts support this clone. This chain uses TRBV18 with TRBJ1-5; the match to TRBD1 covers 7 bases. Germline values: CDR1 KGHSH, CDR2 LQKENI. V lost 0 bases and J lost 11; bases outside the gene matches: 7. CDR3 length equals 14 residues. The DNA for the CDR3 is TGTGCCAGCTCACCACCGGGACAGTCAGGGTCCCAGCATTTT. It yields the protein CASSPPGQSGSQHF. Using reference TRBV18 and TRBJ1-5 for the parts outside the CDR3, the full variable domain is NAGVMQNPRHLVRRRGQEARLRCSPMKGHSHVYWYRQLPEEGLKFMVYLQKENIIDESGMPKERFSAEFPKEGPSILRIQQVVRGDSAAYFCASSPPGQSGSQHFGDGTRLSIL.

The DNA for the CDR3 is TGTGCCATCAAGGGACAAGGAAACACCGGGGAGCTGTTTTTT. Translation gives CAIKGQGNTGELFF. J is TRBJ2-2 and V is TRBV10-3; D is possibly TRBD1 (6 bases). The CDR3 is 14 amino acids. Germline V gene lookup returns CDR1 ENHRY and CDR2 SYGVKD. The V end was cut by 7 bases, the J end by 2 bases, with 11 bases between.

This chain links TRBV5-4 with TRBJ2-1; TRBD1 matches 7 bases. CDR3 size: 16 residues. The trim removed 4 bases at V and 4 bases at J, leaving 11 bases unmatched. Germline CDR1 is SGHNT and CDR2 is YYREEE (reference sequence). In nucleotides, the CDR3 is TGTGCCAGCAGCCCGAGGGGGCAGGGTCAGTACAATGAGCAGTTCTTC. This sequence encodes CASSPRGQGQYNEQFF.

The rearrangement joins TRBV11-3 to TRBJ2-3; TRBD2 is a possible D gene (5 bases). The germline gives CDR1 SGHNT, CDR2 YENEEA. The ends were cut back, 2 bases at V and 0 bases at J, with 6 bases in the middle. CDR3 length equals 14 residues. This chain's CDR3 is CASSLTGSTDTQYF. The CDR3 DNA follows: TGTGCCAGCAGCTTAACGGGGAGCACAGATACGCAGTATTTT.

This chain uses TRBV2 with TRBJ1-2; the D is unclear. The CDR3 extends over 12 amino acids. Germline V gives CDR1 SNHLY, CDR2 FYNNEI. Trimming pared 6 bases from V and 3 bases from J, leaving 8 bases between. The CDR3 region has the DNA TGTGCCAGCAGGGAACAGTACTATGGCTACACCTTC. As protein: CASREQYYGYTF.

V gene TRBV5-5 combines with J gene TRBJ1-1, with 7 positions matching TRBD1. V trimming: 4 bases; J trimming: 1 base; junction bases outside the gene matches: 13. Germline V CDR1 and CDR2: SGHKS, YYEKEE (reference sequence). The CDR3 sequence is 17 residues long. The CDR3 nucleotides read TGTGCCAGCAGCGTGGAGAAGGGGGCCTGGGGGAACACTGAAGCTTTCTTT. Amino acids: CASSVEKGAWGNTEAFF.

This clone was counted only a few times. The chain has TRBV6-1 and TRBJ1-2; no clear D. V gave up 1 base and J gave up 8 bases, with 11 bases separating them. The CDR3 length is 13 residues. Germline V lookup: CDR1 MNHNS, CDR2 SASEGT. CDR3 sequence (DNA): TGTGCCAGCAGTGAAGTCCCCGATCAGGGCTACACCTTC. This sequence encodes CASSEVPDQGYTF.

The chain combines TRBV10-3 with TRBJ1-1; D gene uncertain. CDR3 size: 13 residues. In germline, CDR1 is ENHRY, CDR2 SYGVKD. V lost 7 bases, J lost 2 bases, and 11 bases lay in between. Written as DNA, the CDR3 is TGTGCCATCAAAACACAGTACAACACTGAAGCTTTCTTT. It codes for CAIKTQYNTEAFF.

This chain's CDR3 is CASSEGGPNQPQHF. The DNA of the CDR3 is TGCGCCAGCAGTGAAGGGGGACCGAATCAGCCCCAGCATTTT. The chain joins TRBV10-1 to TRBJ1-5; D is possibly TRBD1 (6 bases). Trimming took 3 bases from V and 4 from J, leaving 10 bases between them. This CDR3 spans 14 amino acids. Germline V gives CDR1 WNHNN, CDR2 SYGVQD (reference sequence).

The chain couples TRBV6-6 to TRBJ1-1; D unresolved. The V end lost 5 bases, the J end lost 4 bases, and 11 bases lay between the germline ends. Germline V CDR1 and CDR2: MNHNY, SVGAGI (reference sequence). This CDR3 contains 13 residues. CDR3 region: CASSPSLGTEAFF. CDR3 DNA: TGTGCCAGCAGTCCATCCCTAGGCACTGAAGCTTTCTTT.

This clone appeared once. The genes are TRBV2 and TRBJ2-3, with 12 positions matching TRBD2. This CDR3 contains 21 residues. V was pared by 2 bases and J by 6 bases, with 21 bases of the junction left unmatched. CDR1 and CDR2 from the germline V gene are SNHLY and FYNNEI. CDR3 coding DNA: TGTGCCAGCAGTGAATTTGGTGCTAGCGGGGGGGCGGGGAACCTGGGGGATACGCAGTATTTT. Its protein is CASSEFGASGGAGNLGDTQYF.

This rearrangement joins TRBV13 to TRBJ2-3; D not resolved. The CDR3 has 12 residues. Per germline, CDR1 PRHDT and CDR2 FYEKMQ (reference sequence). Trimming took 5 bases from V and 1 from J, leaving 4 bases between them. As DNA, the CDR3 is TGTGCCAGCAGCCTTGGCACAGATACGCAGTATTTT. Amino acids: CASSLGTDTQYF.

For this clone: An end of the junction does not agree with germline; a read error may underlie this. V and J are TRBV28 and TRBJ2-7, with a possible D match to TRBD1 (6 bases). The CDR3 contains 13 residues. Germline loops: CDR1 MDHEN, CDR2 SYDVKM. In DNA form, the CDR3 reads TGTGCCAGCAGACCCACAGGGAATTCTGTGGGTATCTTC. It encodes CASRPTGNSVGIF.

The genes are TRBV7-2 and TRBJ2-1; the match to TRBD2 covers 8 bases. The CDR3 length is 15 residues. Germline V gene data show CDR1 as SGHTA and CDR2 as FQGNSA. V was pared by 5 bases and J by 3 bases, with 6 bases of the junction left unmatched. The CDR3 region has the DNA TGTGCCAGCAGCCAACCGGGACTAGGCTACAATGAGCAGTTCTTC. Translation: CASSQPGLGYNEQFF.

This clone occurred a few times. The genes are TRBV5-1 and TRBJ2-2; D gene ambiguous. The CDR3 totals 12 residues. The ends were cut back, 0 bases at V and 7 bases at J, with 4 bases in the middle. CDR1 is SGHRS and CDR2 is YFSETQ in the germline V gene. CDR3 bases: TGCGCCAGCAGCTTGGCCAGCGGGGAGCTGTTTTTT. Translating gives CASSLASGELFF.

The chain joins TRBV4-1 to TRBJ2-5; D is undetermined. V was cut by 6 bases and J by 4 bases, with 18 bases left in between. Germline V gene data show CDR1 as MGHRA and CDR2 as YSYEKL. CDR3 length: 15 amino acids. The CDR3 nucleotides read TGCGCCAGCAGGCAAATTGGTTTTGATAGAGAGACCCAGTACTTC. Its protein is CASRQIGFDRETQYF.

V usage is TRBV7-2 and J usage is TRBJ1-4; D may be TRBD1 (5 bases). The CDR3 consists of 15 residues. Germline-derived CDR1 and CDR2 are SGHTA and FQGNSA. With 3 bases removed from V and 7 bases from J, the gap between germline ends came to 15 bases. CDR3 sequence reads: CASSFKEGQGEKLFF. The CDR3 DNA follows: TGTGCCAGCAGCTTCAAAGAAGGGCAGGGTGAAAAACTGTTTTTT.

The chain is built from TRBV29-1 and TRBJ1-2, with TRBD1 matching over 7 bases. Germline values: CDR1 SQVTM, CDR2 ANQGSEA. This CDR3 has 13 amino acids. Trimming at V came to 7 bases and at J to 5 bases, leaving 10 bases not matched to a gene. The CDR3 spells CSASGTASYGYTF. CDR3 DNA: TGCAGCGCTTCAGGGACAGCTTCTTATGGCTACACCTTC.

CDR3 DNA: TGTGCCAGCAGCTTGGCTGTTAGCGGGGGGGCCGAAGAGACCCAGTACTTC. It codes for CASSLAVSGGAEETQYF. The genes are TRBV5-8 and TRBJ2-5; 11 nucleotides line up with TRBD2. Trimming at V came to 0 bases and at J to 3 bases, leaving 7 bases not matched to a gene. CDR3 length: 17 residues. The germline CDR1 and CDR2 sequences are SGHTS and YDEGEE. The full variable domain, in which reference TRBV5-8 and TRBJ2-5 provide the parts outside the CDR3, is EAGVTQSPTHLIKTRGQQATLRCSPISGHTSVYWYQQALGLGLQFLLWYDEGEERNRGNFPPRFSGRQFPNYSSELNVNALELEDSALYLCASSLAVSGGAEETQYFGPGTRLLVL.

This chain joins TRBV14 and TRBJ1-1; no clear D gene. CDR1 and CDR2 (germline): SGHDN, FVKESK. CDR3 length: 13 amino acids. The ends were cut back, 6 bases at V and 1 base at J, with 9 bases in the middle. Here the CDR3 DNA reads TGTGCCAGCAGTCTAGGGAGGAACACTGAAGCTTTCTTT. Its protein product is CASSLGRNTEAFF.